The present T cell receptor beta chain was sequenced within a study of T cell clonality in common variable immunodeficiency. This clone was counted ten times or more. Its target is unknown. Regarding the study as a whole: Common variable immunodeficiency TCR beta sequences reportedly had fewer deletions and N-nucleotide insertions. The cause of increased CVID clonality remains unclear without subpopulation sequencing. Compared with controls, CVID subjects had fewer shared TCRbeta clones.

The assay was immunoSEQ multiplex PCR, and TCRdb's table has in-frame clones only and misses some. There are roughly 29,000 clones in the sample, none observed a single time. The source material was peripheral blood mononuclear cells. This sequence was found in a human donor with common variable immunodeficiency.

The chain's CDR3 is CASGDGRGWQIGELFF. CDR3 DNA, as far as it was read: TGTGCCAGTGGGGATGGAAGGGGGTGGCAGATCGGGGAG. The V gene is TRBV19, the J gene TRBJ2-2, with a possible D match to TRBD1 (6 bases). The read gets to within 3 residues of the CDR3 end, and the germline J gene fills in the rest. The CDR3 has 16 amino acids. Germline assignment: CDR1 LNHDA and CDR2 SQIVND (reference sequence). Trimming shortened V by 8 bases and J by 7 bases, and 23 bases separated the two germline ends.